This paragraph reports one T cell receptor (beta chain). This sample was included in a study of blood T cell repertoires in COVID-19. On the study more broadly: Acute-phase and convalescent COVID-19 samples originated in the United States, Italy and Spain.

Sequencing used immunoSEQ multiplex PCR; TCRdb keeps in-frame clones, though not all of them. The sample gives roughly 500,000 clones, 70% to 90% of which show up once; 1.5% to 2% is in the top ten. The junction had 2 bases not matched to a gene; V was cut back by 4 bases and J by 5 bases. Germline V gives CDR1 MNHEY, CDR2 SVGAGI. The CDR3 totals 13 residues. For recovered donors of Cohort 3, there were two negative PCRs, clearance, or symptom resolution. The source of this sequence is a woman aged 40 to 50 who had recovered from COVID-19. Sequencing was done on a sample of PBMCs or T cells enriched from blood (not recorded which). This chain connects TRBV6-5 to TRBJ1-2, with 9 bases matching TRBD1. DNA for the CDR3: TGTGCCAGCAGTTTACAGGGGGCTTATGGCTACACCTTC. Translation: CASSLQGAYGYTF.